This record covers a single TCR beta chain. Antigen: not known. The repertoire was sequenced with immunoSEQ multiplex PCR; TCRdb's copy has only in-frame clones and lacks some. Among more than 2,000,000 clones, more than 90% were seen once, and the ten largest hold 0.11% to 0.15%. This record belongs to a study of shared clonotypes between healthy human individuals. As for the study in general: Donor ages ranged 18 to 49 years: two women, a few men. Study-level results: Lower generation probabilities were found for non-shared clonotypes than for those shared by all four donors. It was only blood that was sampled, and tissue repertoires likely differ.

Trimming pared 0 bases from V and 4 bases from J, leaving 14 bases between. Germline CDR1 and CDR2: SGHRS and YFSETQ. The CDR3 runs to 16 residues. The rearrangement links TRBV5-1 to TRBJ1-3; D is perhaps TRBD1 (6 bases). The receptor's source is a young man in good health. Sequenced: naive CD4+ T cells sorted from blood. Subset of the sample: CD45RA+ positively selected. The CDR3: CASSLGNTGKGNTIYF. CDR3 bases: TGCGCCAGCAGCTTGGGGAATACAGGGAAAGGAAACACCATATATTTT.